This T cell receptor beta chain was obtained from a study of metastatic and nonmetastatic thyroid tumors. Study-level information: Repertoires were compared across blood and tumor or nodule tissue from malignant and benign thyroid patients.

MiXCR re-clonotyped the PCR reads for TCRdb. The table shows roughly 7,300 clones, with under 20% occurring only once. Nobody among the patients had been given any treatment before thyroid surgery. This clone rates as medium-sized. CDR1 and CDR2 from the germline V gene are MNHEY and SVGAGI. This CDR3 has 21 amino acids. J gave up 0 bases and V 7 bases, and 22 bases lay outside the gene matches. The genes are TRBV6-5 and TRBJ1-5, with 9 nucleotides matching TRBD1. The material sequenced was adjacent normal tissue. This clonotype was sampled from a female donor with papillary thyroid cancer or a benign thyroid nodule (not recorded which). Some clones in this sample may be carry-over from other donors' samples. The CDR3 DNA follows: TGTGCCAGCAAGCGGGGACAGGGCGAAGACCTTATCTCTTATAGCAATCAGCCCCAGCATTTT. Translated: CASKRGQGEDLISYSNQPQHF.